The 7 T cell receptor beta chains listed next were all sequenced from one sample in a study of cytomegalovirus exposure and HLA in healthy donors. The PCR used 60 Vbeta and 13 Jbeta primers. TCRdb keeps only in-frame clones here, not all; method: immunoSEQ multiplex PCR. The sample lists around 120,000 clones, under 90% occurring once. The sequencing input was PBMCs. The receptors come from a woman between 25 and 40 years old in good health and CMV-seronegative.

This clone has just one count. The CDR3 region is CASGRQDDGYTF. CDR3 sequence (DNA): TGTGCCAGCGGACGACAGGACGATGGCTACACCTTC. The chain links TRBV7-9 to TRBJ1-2; tentative D call: TRBD1 (6 bases). Per germline, CDR1 SEHNR and CDR2 FQNEAQ (reference sequence). Trimming took 8 bases from V and 6 from J, leaving 13 bases between them. This CDR3 spans 12 amino acids.

This clone is categorized as medium-sized. V usage is TRBV19 and J usage is TRBJ1-2; maybe TRBD1 (5 bases). V gave up 9 bases and J gave up 0 bases, with 8 bases separating them. This CDR3 spans 12 amino acids. Germline V gene data show CDR1 as LNHDA and CDR2 as SQIVND (reference sequence). CDR3 region: CARPTANYGYTF. CDR3 DNA: TGTGCCAGACCGACAGCTAACTATGGCTACACCTTC. Variable domain in full (rest from reference TRBV19 and TRBJ1-2): DGGITQSPKYLFRKEGQNVTLSCEQNLNHDAMYWYRQDPGQGLRLIYYSQIVNDFQKGDIAEGYSVSREKKESFPLTVTSAQKNPTAFYLCARPTANYGYTFGSGTRLTVV.

The rearrangement joins TRBV19 to TRBJ2-7; the match to TRBD2 covers 12 bases. Trimming cost V 5 bases and J 0 bases; bases outside gene matches: 5. Germline lookup yields CDR1 LNHDA and CDR2 SQIVND (reference sequence). The CDR3 loop spans 16 amino acids. The CDR3, as DNA: TGTGCCAGTAGTCTTCGGACTAGCGGGAACTCCTACGAGCAGTACTTC. This translates into CASSLRTSGNSYEQYF.

The genes are TRBV5-1 and TRBJ2-7; D is perhaps TRBD2 (6 bases). Germline-derived CDR1 and CDR2 are SGHRS and YFSETQ. V dropped 6 bases and J dropped 0 bases, with 13 bases sitting between them. The CDR3 loop spans 14 amino acids. The CDR3 DNA reads as TGCGCCAGCACCCCCGGGGGTAGCTCCTACGAGCAGTACTTC. This translates into CASTPGGSSYEQYF.

V gene TRBV28 combines with J gene TRBJ2-4; no definite D call. CDR3 length equals 11 residues. V was pared by 8 bases and J by 5 bases, with 7 bases between. The germline CDR1 and CDR2 sequences are MDHEN and SYDVKM. CDR3 sequence reads: CASGAQNIQYF. The CDR3, as DNA: TGTGCCAGCGGAGCACAAAACATTCAGTACTTC.

The V and J genes are TRBV28 and TRBJ2-5, with D unclear. The J call is uncertain, as TRBJ2-7 better fits the DNA end. Germline V lookup: CDR1 MDHEN, CDR2 SYDVKM. The CDR3 has 14 amino acids. The CDR3 sequence is CASSPRYRTYEQYF. The CDR3 coding sequence is TGTGCCAGCAGTCCCCGTTACCGTACCTACGAGCAGTACTTC.

The V gene is TRBV28, the J gene TRBJ1-3; tentatively, D is TRBD1 (5 bases). Germline V gene lookup returns CDR1 MDHEN and CDR2 SYDVKM. The CDR3 consists of 14 residues. V dropped 9 bases and J dropped 2 bases, with 14 bases sitting between them. The CDR3 loop is CASSQETTGNTIYF. CDR3 coding DNA: TGTGCCAGTTCACAGGAGACGACTGGAAACACCATATATTTT.